This T cell receptor (beta chain) was identified in a study of blood T cell repertoires in COVID-19. How the authors handled the data: Amplification with reference gene primers provided the estimates of nucleated cell counts. The table came from immunoSEQ multiplex PCR; TCRdb's copy has only in-frame clones and leaves some out. V, J and clone size are taken as reported in that table, and D and trimming were inferred from the DNA itself. The repertoire includes some 400,000 clones, around 87% of them detected once, and roughly 10% sits in the top ten. Material: peripheral blood. The clonotype originates from a woman aged 25 to 39 with COVID-19, enrolled during active disease.

The CDR3 spells CASSQSSSPYEQYF. CDR3 coding DNA: TGTGCCAGCAGCCAAAGCAGTAGCCCCTACGAGCAGTACTTC. The chain recombines TRBV14 with TRBJ2-7; D remains ambiguous. CDR1 and CDR2 (germline): SGHDN, FVKESK. V lost 2 bases and J lost 2, with 10 bases in between. The CDR3 spans 14 residues.